The present T cell receptor (beta chain) was sequenced within a study of T cell repertoires in cytomegalovirus infection. Looking at the study overall: Public TCR beta signatures were indicative of both CMV infection and a matching HLA type. Study-wide results and limits: Frequencies of public TCR beta families were cumulated, and this identified carriers of CMV plus the relevant HLA. What dominated the ex vivo response were HLA-C-restricted CMV-specific TCR beta clonotypes.

The germline V gene encodes CDR1 SEHNR and CDR2 FQNEAQ (reference sequence). Trimming left V 1 base short and J 2 bases short, with 15 bases between. The CDR3 runs 17 residues. Worth noting for this clonotype: The antigen is not known.

Via MiXCR, TCRdb re-called the reads, giving one row per CDR3 protein. The sample consists of around 740,000 distinct CDR3 sequences, 35% to 45% of them appearing once. Sequencing input: PBMCs. This TCR was sampled from a human donor in good health (CMV status not recorded). Some clones in this sample may be carry-over from other donors' samples. The rearrangement joins TRBV7-9 to TRBJ2-1, with D maybe TRBD2 (6 bases). The DNA of the CDR3 is TGTGCCAGCAGCTTAGGGGGACTCCGAACAACCTACAATGAGCAGTTCTTC. As protein: CASSLGGLRTTYNEQFF.